The 5 T cell receptor beta chains below were found in one sample sequenced in a study of immune heterogeneity within non-small cell lung tumors. Template came from bulk tumor genomic DNA, at 600 ng per sample. Collection of several biopsies per primary tumor, spaced far apart, took place during surgery. Patients underwent curative surgery for non-small cell lung cancer (untreated and newly diagnosed). For the TCR beta CDR3, multiplex PCR with 32 V and 13 J primers performed the amplification. From the multiplex PCR reads, TCRdb called clonotypes with MiXCR, one entry per CDR3 protein. The table shows about 2,000 distinct CDR3 sequences, with approximately 24% occurring only once. Material: lung tumor tissue. These receptor sequences come from a woman aged 60 to 75 with non-small cell lung cancer.

By frequency in the sample, this clonotype is large. V usage is TRBV10-1 and J usage is TRBJ2-7, with TRBD2 as a possible D gene (6 bases). Germline V lookup: CDR1 WNHNN, CDR2 SYGVQD (reference sequence). This CDR3 is 15 amino acids long. Trimming took off 0 bases at V and 1 base at J, with 10 bases between the two ends. CDR3 DNA: TGCGCCAGCAGTGAGTCCGGGGGAAGGTCCTACGAGCAGTACTTC. This translates into CASSESGGRSYEQYF.

This clonotype appeared a few times. The CDR3 region is CASSQEDLRLFF. The CDR3 nucleotides read TGTGCCAGCAGCCAAGAGGACCTGAGACTGTTTTTT. The rearrangement uses TRBV14 and TRBJ1-4; no reliable D call. Germline V lookup: CDR1 SGHDN, CDR2 FVKESK. The CDR3 is 12 amino acids. V was shortened by 0 bases and J by 13 bases, with 9 bases between the two germline ends.

The gene calls are TRBV19 and TRBJ1-5; the match to TRBD1 covers 9 bases. Trimming took 9 bases from V and 2 from J; bases not matched to a gene: 11. The CDR3 is 16 amino acids. Germline V gene lookup returns CDR1 LNHDA and CDR2 SQIVND (reference sequence). Here the CDR3 DNA reads TGTGCCAGCCGGGACAGGGCGAGGCTTCGCAATCAGCCCCAGCATTTT. Its translation is CASRDRARLRNQPQHF.

In its sample, this clonotype is medium-sized. This chain joins TRBV12-3 or TRBV12-4 and TRBJ1-1, with 8 bases aligning to TRBD1. CDR3 size: 14 residues. Losses at the gene ends were 5 bases for V and 6 bases for J; bases not matched to a gene: 8. CDR3 sequence: CASSLGQGFPEAFF. Here the CDR3 DNA reads TGTGCCAGCAGTCTCGGACAGGGATTCCCTGAAGCTTTCTTT.

This clonotype is medium-sized by share. The V gene is TRBV6-2 or TRBV6-3, the J gene TRBJ2-2; D gene ambiguous. Trimming stripped 7 bases from V and 7 bases from J, with 19 bases between. Per germline, CDR1 MNHEY and CDR2 SVGEGT. The CDR3 is made up of 15 amino acids. CDR3 protein: CASTASREWVGELFF. The CDR3 bases are TGTGCCAGCACTGCGAGTAGGGAATGGGTCGGGGAGCTGTTTTTT.